This TCR beta chain was obtained from a study of T cells in Graves' hyperthyroidism and ophthalmopathy. Regions amplified from RNA transcripts were the TCR beta CDR3 regions. Researchers ran a first-round RT-PCR on the TCR CDR3 using the HTBI primer set. TCRdb re-called the multiplex PCR reads through MiXCR, storing one row per CDR3 protein. The table includes over 700,000 distinct CDR3 sequences, around 19% detected once. Study-wide findings and caveats: With a median lead of approximately 6.4 months before onset, the model predicted ophthalmopathy.

Hyperthyroidism in the patients, aged 18 to 65, was newly diagnosed and under 2 months in duration. This clonotype was observed a few times. Its antigen is unknown. The CDR3 sequence is 14 residues long. The germline CDR1 and CDR2 sequences are MNHEY and SMNVEV (reference sequence). J was trimmed by 10 bases and V by 3 bases; bases with no gene match: 4. The receptor was isolated from a woman between 50 and 59 years old with Graves' hyperthyroidism that later progressed to Graves' ophthalmopathy. The specimen sequenced was blood. The chain recombines TRBV27 with TRBJ1-6; 9 nucleotides align to TRBD1. CDR3 amino acids: CASSFGTGSSPLHF. In DNA form, the CDR3 reads TGTGCCAGCAGTTTCGGGACAGGGTCATCACCCCTCCACTTT.